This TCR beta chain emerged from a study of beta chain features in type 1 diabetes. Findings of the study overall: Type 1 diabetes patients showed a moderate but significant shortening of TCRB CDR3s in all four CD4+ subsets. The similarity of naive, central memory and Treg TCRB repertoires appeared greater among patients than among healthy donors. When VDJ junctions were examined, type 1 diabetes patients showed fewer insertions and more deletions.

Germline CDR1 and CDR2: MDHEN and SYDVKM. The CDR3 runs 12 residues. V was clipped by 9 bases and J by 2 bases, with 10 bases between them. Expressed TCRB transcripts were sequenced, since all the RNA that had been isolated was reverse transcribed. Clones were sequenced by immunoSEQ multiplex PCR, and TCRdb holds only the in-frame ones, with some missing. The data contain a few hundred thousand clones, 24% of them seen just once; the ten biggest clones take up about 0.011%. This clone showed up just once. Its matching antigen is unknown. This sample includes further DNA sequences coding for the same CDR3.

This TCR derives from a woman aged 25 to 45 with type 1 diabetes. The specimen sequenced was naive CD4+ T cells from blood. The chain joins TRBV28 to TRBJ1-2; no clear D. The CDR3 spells CASSLRNYGYTF. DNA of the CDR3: TGTGCCAGTTCACTGCGGAACTATGGCTACACCTTC.